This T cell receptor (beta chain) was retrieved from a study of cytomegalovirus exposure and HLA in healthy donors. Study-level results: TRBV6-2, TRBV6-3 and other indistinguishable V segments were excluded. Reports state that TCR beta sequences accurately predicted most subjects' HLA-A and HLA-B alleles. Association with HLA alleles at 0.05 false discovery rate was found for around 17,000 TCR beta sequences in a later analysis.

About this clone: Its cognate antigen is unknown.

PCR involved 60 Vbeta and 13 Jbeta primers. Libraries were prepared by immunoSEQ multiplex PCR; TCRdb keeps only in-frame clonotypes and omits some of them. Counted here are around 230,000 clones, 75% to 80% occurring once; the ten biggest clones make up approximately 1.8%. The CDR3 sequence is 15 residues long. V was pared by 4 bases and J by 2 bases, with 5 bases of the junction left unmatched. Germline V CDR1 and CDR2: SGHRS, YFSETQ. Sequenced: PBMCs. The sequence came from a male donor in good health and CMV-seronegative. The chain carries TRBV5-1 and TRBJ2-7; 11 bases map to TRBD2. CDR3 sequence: CASSMGLAVTYEQYF. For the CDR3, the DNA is TGCGCCAGCAGCATGGGACTAGCGGTAACCTACGAGCAGTACTTC.